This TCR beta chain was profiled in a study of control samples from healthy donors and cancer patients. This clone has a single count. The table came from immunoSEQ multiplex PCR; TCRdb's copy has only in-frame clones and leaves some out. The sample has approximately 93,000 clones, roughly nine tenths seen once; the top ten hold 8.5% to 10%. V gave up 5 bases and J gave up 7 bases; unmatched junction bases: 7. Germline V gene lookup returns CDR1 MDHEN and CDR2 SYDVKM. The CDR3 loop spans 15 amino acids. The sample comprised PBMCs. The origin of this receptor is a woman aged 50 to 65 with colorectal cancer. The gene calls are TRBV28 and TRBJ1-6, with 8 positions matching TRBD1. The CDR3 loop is CASSTQTGDNSPLHF. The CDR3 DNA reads TGTGCCAGCAGTACCCAGACAGGGGACAATTCACCCCTCCACTTT.